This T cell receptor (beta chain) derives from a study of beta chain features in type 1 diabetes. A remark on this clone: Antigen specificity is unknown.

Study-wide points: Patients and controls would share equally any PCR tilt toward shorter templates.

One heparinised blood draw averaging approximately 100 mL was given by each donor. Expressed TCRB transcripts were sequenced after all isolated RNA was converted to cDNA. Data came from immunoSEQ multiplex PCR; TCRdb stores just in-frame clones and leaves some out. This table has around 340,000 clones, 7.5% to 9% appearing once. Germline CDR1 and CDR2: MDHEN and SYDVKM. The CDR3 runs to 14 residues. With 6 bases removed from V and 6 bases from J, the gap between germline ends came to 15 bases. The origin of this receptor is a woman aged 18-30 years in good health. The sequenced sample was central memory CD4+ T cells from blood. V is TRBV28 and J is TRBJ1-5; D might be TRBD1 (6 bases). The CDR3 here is CASSLTGTSQPQHF. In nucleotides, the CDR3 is TGTGCCAGCAGCCTTACAGGGACGAGTCAGCCCCAGCATTTT.